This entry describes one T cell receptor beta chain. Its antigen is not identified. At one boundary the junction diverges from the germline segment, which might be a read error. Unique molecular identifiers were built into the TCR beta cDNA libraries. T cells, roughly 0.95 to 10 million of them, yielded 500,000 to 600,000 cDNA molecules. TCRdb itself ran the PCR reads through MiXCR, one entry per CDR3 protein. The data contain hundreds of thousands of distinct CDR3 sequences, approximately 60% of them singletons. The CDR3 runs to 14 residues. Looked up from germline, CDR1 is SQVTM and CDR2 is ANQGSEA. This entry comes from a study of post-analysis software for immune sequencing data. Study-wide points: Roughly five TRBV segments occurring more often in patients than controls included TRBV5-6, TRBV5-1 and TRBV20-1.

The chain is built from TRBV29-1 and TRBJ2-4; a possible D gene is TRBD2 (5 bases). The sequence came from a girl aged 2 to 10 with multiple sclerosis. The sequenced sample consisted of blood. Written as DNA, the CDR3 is TGCAGCGTTGTAGGTCGGCTAGCCAAAAACATTCCGTACTTC. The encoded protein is CSVVGRLAKNIPYF.